The 27 T cell receptor beta chains given below trace back to one sample, sequenced in a study of identical twins. TCRdb re-called the 5' RACE reads through MiXCR, storing one row per CDR3 protein. The sample shows about 500,000 distinct CDR3 sequences, over 11% of them seen only once. These data also formed part of another study, on yellow fever vaccine responses in identical twins.

Specimen: CD4+ T cells sorted from blood. The receptors here all came from a woman between 18 and 29 years old in good health.

The chain joins TRBV5-5 to TRBJ1-3; D not certain. V shed 2 bases and J shed 2 bases, with 8 bases lying between them. The CDR3 covers 14 residues. CDR1 SGHKS and CDR2 YYEKEE come from the germline V gene (reference sequence). The CDR3 DNA reads as TGTGCCAGCAGCTTTGGCCAGACTGGAAACACCATATATTTT. Amino acid sequence: CASSFGQTGNTIYF.

This clonotype showed up just a few times. The rearrangement joins TRBV20-1 to TRBJ2-7, with TRBD1 identical over 8 bases. V was clipped by 3 bases and J by 2 bases; unmatched bases: 6. Germline V gene lookup returns CDR1 DFQATT and CDR2 SNEGSKA (reference sequence). This CDR3 region has 14 residues. The CDR3 protein is CSASPDRATYEQYF. CDR3 nucleotides: TGCAGTGCTAGTCCGGACAGGGCCACCTACGAGCAGTACTTC.

This clonotype was found a few times. The chain links TRBV6-2 or TRBV6-3 to TRBJ2-7; no clear D. Per germline, CDR1 MNHEY and CDR2 SVGEGT. The CDR3 runs 11 residues. Deletions cut 5 bases from V and 6 bases from J, with 8 bases between. For the CDR3, the DNA is TGTGCCAGCAGTACCATGCGCGAGCAGTACTTC. Its translation is CASSTMREQYF.

In nucleotides, the CDR3 is TGTGCCATCAGTGAGTCCACAGGCAGGGTTAGAGAGACCCAGTACTTC. This gives the protein CAISESTGRVRETQYF. The chain is built from TRBV10-3 and TRBJ2-5, with D possibly TRBD1 on 5 matching bases. The CDR3 runs 16 residues. Germline V CDR1 and CDR2: ENHRY, SYGVKD. V lost 0 bases, J lost 4 bases, and 15 bases lay in between.

V is TRBV27 and J is TRBJ2-1, with D unresolved. V gave up 7 bases and J gave up 0 bases, with 13 bases separating them. This CDR3 is 15 amino acids long. Germline assignment: CDR1 MNHEY and CDR2 SMNVEV (reference sequence). The CDR3 sequence: CASTIGESSYNEQFF. Here the CDR3 DNA reads TGTGCCAGCACCATAGGAGAGAGCTCCTACAATGAGCAGTTCTTC.

This clonotype was observed many times. The chain uses TRBV27 and TRBJ1-1; D gene uncertain. The CDR3 is 15 amino acids. V shed 2 bases and J shed 1 base, with 11 bases lying between them. Germline V gives CDR1 MNHEY, CDR2 SMNVEV (reference sequence). CDR3 nucleotide sequence: TGTGCCAGCAGTTTAACTGGCTCCTGGAACACTGAAGCTTTCTTT. The encoded protein is CASSLTGSWNTEAFF.

This clonotype showed up just a few times. The V call is TRBV29-1, the J call TRBJ1-2; D gene unclear. Between the trimmed V and J ends, which lost 1 base and 7 bases, there was a span of 10 bases. The CDR3 runs to 12 residues. Germline lookup yields CDR1 SQVTM and CDR2 ANQGSEA. For the CDR3, the DNA is TGCAGCGTTGAAGCCAAGGGATCTGGCTACACCTTC. It is translated as CSVEAKGSGYTF.

This clonotype has at least ten counts. The V call is TRBV5-5, the J call TRBJ2-2; 7 nucleotides align to TRBD1. The CDR3 runs to 15 residues. V lost 2 bases to trimming and J lost 1 base; unmatched junction nucleotides: 2. Germline values: CDR1 SGHKS, CDR2 YYEKEE (reference sequence). The CDR3: CASSLQGRNTGELFF. Here the CDR3 DNA reads TGTGCCAGCAGCTTACAGGGGCGGAACACCGGGGAGCTGTTTTTT.

The chain has TRBV7-8 and TRBJ2-7; the D gene could be TRBD1 or TRBD2 (5 bases each). Trimming pared 5 bases from V and 2 bases from J, leaving 16 bases between. Germline lookup yields CDR1 SGHVS and CDR2 FQNEAQ. CDR3 length: 15 amino acids. The CDR3 sequence is CASSPGPLLAYEQYF. The CDR3 DNA sequence: TGTGCCAGCAGCCCGGGACCCCTCCTAGCCTACGAGCAGTACTTC.

This clonotype was detected a few times. The chain carries TRBV12-3 or TRBV12-4 and TRBJ2-1; TRBD2 is a possible D gene (5 bases). Between the trimmed V and J ends, which lost 6 bases and 0 bases, there was a span of 15 bases. The length of the CDR3 is 16 residues. This CDR3 reads CASSTPQGSSYNEQFF. CDR3 DNA: TGTGCCAGCAGCACCCCCCAAGGGAGCTCCTACAATGAGCAGTTCTTC.

The chain couples TRBV6-5 to TRBJ2-5; TRBD2 matches at 7 bases. Losses at the gene ends were 4 bases for V and 5 bases for J; bases not matched to a gene: 10. The V gene's germline CDR1 is MNHEY and CDR2 SVGAGI. This CDR3 region has 15 residues. Here the CDR3 DNA reads TGTGCCAGCAGTTCGGGACTAAAATTAGGGGAGACCCAGTACTTC. Translating gives CASSSGLKLGETQYF.

This clonotype was detected a few times. This chain links TRBV28 with TRBJ2-5; the D gene is possibly TRBD1 (5 bases). The CDR3 sequence is 15 residues long. The V gene lost 2 bases and the J gene lost 5 bases, with 15 bases spanning the gap. Germline CDR1 MDHEN, CDR2 SYDVKM. The CDR3 sequence: CASSLIGADRETQYF. The CDR3, as DNA: TGTGCCAGCAGTTTAATAGGGGCCGACCGGGAGACCCAGTACTTC.

A few counts support this clonotype. The gene calls are TRBV20-1 and TRBJ1-1; 8 nucleotides align to TRBD1. The V gene end was trimmed by 0 bases and the J gene end by 1 base; junction bases not matched to a gene: 10. Germline V gives CDR1 DFQATT, CDR2 SNEGSKA (reference sequence). This CDR3 is 17 amino acids long. CDR3 in DNA: TGCAGTGCTAGAGATCCCCTCTCAGGGGGCTCGAACACTGAAGCTTTCTTT. Protein product: CSARDPLSGGSNTEAFF.

As regards this clonotype: One end of the junction varies from germline; a read error may be responsible. V usage is TRBV9 and J usage is TRBJ2-7, with D perhaps matching TRBD2 (5 bases). The CDR3 length is 12 residues. CDR1 is SGDLS, CDR2 YYNGEE, per germline. The DNA of the CDR3 is TGTGTCAGCAGCGGACCCTATGGCGAGCAGTACTTC. It encodes CVSSGPYGEQYF.

Only a few counts were recorded for this clonotype. The V call is TRBV15, the J call TRBJ2-1; 7 bases fit TRBD1. Germline lookup yields CDR1 LNHNV and CDR2 YYDKDF (reference sequence). The CDR3 spans 13 residues. V lost 3 bases and J lost 8; bases outside the gene matches: 4. DNA of the CDR3: TGTGCCACCAGCAGGGGACAGATGGATGAGCAGTTCTTC. Translation gives CATSRGQMDEQFF. Using reference TRBV15 and TRBJ2-1 for the parts outside the CDR3, the full variable domain is DAMVIQNPRYQVTQFGKPVTLSCSQTLNHNVMYWYQQKSSQAPKLLFHYYDKDFNNEADTPDNFQSRRPNTSFCFLDIRSPGLGDTAMYLCATSRGQMDEQFFGPGTRLTVL.

The J gene is TRBJ2-4, the V gene TRBV27, with D tentatively TRBD2 (5 bases). V lost 5 bases to trimming and J lost 0 bases, with 20 bases between them. Germline values: CDR1 MNHEY, CDR2 SMNVEV (reference sequence). This CDR3 is built from 18 residues. The CDR3 coding sequence is TGTGCCAGCAGTGACCTCAAGGGAGAGTTCGCAGCCAAAAACATTCAGTACTTC. Translated: CASSDLKGEFAAKNIQYF.

The table lists this clonotype with many counts. The chain combines TRBV20-1 with TRBJ2-1, with TRBD2 identical over 7 bases. Germline V gene sequence: CDR1 DFQATT, CDR2 SNEGSKA (reference sequence). The ends lost 6 bases at V and 5 bases at J; junction bases unmatched: 19. The CDR3 runs 17 residues. The CDR3 loop is CSARDGRSTNPDNEQFF. For the CDR3, the DNA is TGCAGTGCCCGAGACGGGAGGTCTACAAACCCCGACAATGAGCAGTTCTTC.

The chain has TRBV30 and TRBJ2-7, with no clear D. V shed 2 bases and J shed 2 bases, with 7 bases lying between them. Looked up from germline, CDR1 is GTSNPN and CDR2 is SVGIG (reference sequence). The CDR3 contains 12 residues. The CDR3 bases are TGTGCCTGGAGTTTAACGACCTACGAGCAGTACTTC. Translated, it gives CAWSLTTYEQYF. The full variable domain, completed using reference TRBV30 and TRBJ2-7, is SQTIHQWPATLVQPVGSPLSLECTVEGTSNPNLYWYRQAAGRGLQLLFYSVGIGQISSEVPQNLSASRPQDRQFILSSKKLLLSDSGFYLCAWSLTTYEQYFGPGTRLTVT.

Ten or more counts support this clonotype. J is TRBJ2-4 and V is TRBV11-2; possibly TRBD2 for D (6 bases). The length of the CDR3 is 12 residues. The V and J ends lost 5 bases and 7 bases respectively, with 9 bases between them. Germline V gives CDR1 SGHAT, CDR2 FQNNGV. DNA of the CDR3: TGTGCCAGCAGCGTGGGACTCAACATTCAGTACTTC. Encoded protein: CASSVGLNIQYF.

This clonotype was found a few times. The chain is built from TRBV7-9 and TRBJ2-7, with no clear D. The germline V and J ends were trimmed by 5 bases and 3 bases, with 8 bases remaining between them. Germline V gene lookup returns CDR1 SEHNR and CDR2 FQNEAQ (reference sequence). There are 12 residues in the CDR3. The CDR3: CASSTDVYEQYF. As DNA, the CDR3 is TGTGCCAGCAGCACTGACGTCTACGAGCAGTACTTC.

The chain has TRBV20-1 and TRBJ1-5, with 8 bases matching TRBD1. The CDR3 has 15 residues. V was clipped by 6 bases and J by 2 bases; unmatched bases: 9. The germline V gene encodes CDR1 DFQATT and CDR2 SNEGSKA (reference sequence). Here the CDR3 reads CSAANDRGGNQPQHF. CDR3 DNA: TGCAGTGCCGCCAATGACAGGGGTGGCAATCAGCCCCAGCATTTT.

This clonotype was observed a few times. V is TRBV24-1 and J is TRBJ2-2, with TRBD2 as a possible D gene (6 bases). The ends were cut back, 0 bases at V and 0 bases at J, with 16 bases in the middle. Germline CDR1 and CDR2: KGHDR and SFDVKD. The CDR3 is 19 amino acids. Here the CDR3 reads CATSDLPSGLTSNTGELFF. As DNA, the CDR3 is TGTGCCACCAGTGATTTGCCATCGGGACTCACTTCGAACACCGGGGAGCTGTTTTTT.

The genes are TRBV5-1 and TRBJ2-3, with TRBD2 identical over 8 bases. V shed 0 bases and J 6 bases; nucleotides not matched to a gene: 15. CDR3 length equals 18 residues. From germline, CDR1 is SGHRS and CDR2 YFSETQ. The CDR3 here is CASSLASSGGALGDTQYF. The CDR3 nucleotides read TGCGCCAGCAGCTTGGCGTCGAGCGGGGGCGCTTTAGGGGATACGCAGTATTTT.

The chain couples TRBV15 to TRBJ2-6; D uncertain. The CDR3 consists of 18 residues. The V gene's germline CDR1 is LNHNV and CDR2 YYDKDF (reference sequence). The V end was cut by 5 bases, the J end by 1 base, with 18 bases between. This CDR3 reads CATSPERDKRSGANVLTF. CDR3 nucleotides: TGTGCCACCAGCCCAGAACGTGACAAGCGATCTGGGGCCAACGTCCTGACTTTC.

V and J are TRBV5-1 and TRBJ2-3; TRBD2 agrees at 7 bases. The V gene's germline CDR1 is SGHRS and CDR2 YFSETQ. CDR3 size: 18 residues. V dropped 3 bases and J dropped 0; count of bases not matched to a gene: 13. CDR3 nucleotide sequence: TGCGCCAGCAGCTGGGGCTGGGGAAGCGGGGATAGCACAGATACGCAGTATTTT. Translating it yields CASSWGWGSGDSTDTQYF.

This clonotype was seen ten or more times. This rearrangement joins TRBV7-9 to TRBJ2-1, with a weak D call TRBD2 (5 bases). Germline V gene sequence: CDR1 SEHNR, CDR2 FQNEAQ (reference sequence). The CDR3 is made up of 12 amino acids. The V end lost 3 bases, the J end lost 6 bases, and 6 bases lay between the germline ends. The CDR3 nucleotides read TGTGCCAGCAGCTTTGGACTCAATGAGCAGTTCTTC. Its protein product is CASSFGLNEQFF.

The chain combines TRBV5-1 with TRBJ2-1, with 7 nucleotides matching TRBD2. The CDR3 length is 15 residues. CDR1 and CDR2 from the germline V gene are SGHRS and YFSETQ. The V gene end was trimmed by 4 bases and the J gene end by 2 bases; junction bases not matched to a gene: 6. CDR3 nucleotide sequence: TGCGCCAGCAGCCCCTCCCTAGCGGCCTACAATGAGCAGTTCTTC. Translation: CASSPSLAAYNEQFF.